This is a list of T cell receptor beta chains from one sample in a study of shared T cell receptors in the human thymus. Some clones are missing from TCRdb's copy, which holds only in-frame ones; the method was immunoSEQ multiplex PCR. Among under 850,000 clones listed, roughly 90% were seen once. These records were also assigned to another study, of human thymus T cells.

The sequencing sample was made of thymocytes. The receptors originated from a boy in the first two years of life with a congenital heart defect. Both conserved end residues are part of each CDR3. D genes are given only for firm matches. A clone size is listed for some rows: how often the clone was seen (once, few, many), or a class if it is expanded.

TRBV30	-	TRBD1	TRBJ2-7	CAWSPSPRQGGQYF	TGTGCCTGGAGTCCCTCCCCCCGACAGGGGGGGCAGTACTTC
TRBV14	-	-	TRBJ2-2	CASSQVKLAYTGELFF	TGTGCCAGCAGCCAAGTTAAGTTAGCCTACACCGGGGAGCTGTTTTTT
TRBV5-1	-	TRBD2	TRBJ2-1	CASSLGLAGVNEQFF	TGCGCCAGCAGCTTGGGACTAGCGGGAGTAAATGAGCAGTTCTTC
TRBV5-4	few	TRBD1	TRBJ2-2	CASSSDRGNTGELFF	TGTGCCAGCAGCTCGGACAGGGGGAACACCGGGGAGCTGTTTTTT
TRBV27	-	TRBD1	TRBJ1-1	CATSKGTGGFTEAFF	TGTGCCACCTCGAAGGGGACAGGGGGTTTTACTGAAGCTTTCTTT
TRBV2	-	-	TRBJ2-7	CASGRGNYEQYF	TGTGCCAGCGGCCGGGGGAACTACGAGCAGTACTTC
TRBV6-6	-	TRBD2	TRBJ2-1	CASSSPGTSGDNEQFF	TGTGCCAGCAGTTCCCCAGGGACTAGCGGCGACAATGAGCAGTTCTTC
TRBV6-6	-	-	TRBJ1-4	CASSYEAENEKLFF	TGTGCCAGCAGTTACGAGGCAGAAAATGAAAAACTGTTTTTT
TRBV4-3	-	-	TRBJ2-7	CASSQETGETYEQYF	TGCGCCAGCAGCCAAGAGACGGGAGAGACGTACGAGCAGTACTTC
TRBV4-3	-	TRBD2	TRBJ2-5	CASSQDASGTQETQYF	TGCGCCAGCAGCCAAGATGCTAGCGGGACTCAAGAGACCCAGTACTTC
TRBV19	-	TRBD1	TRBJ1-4	CASSPRGHINEKLFF	TGTGCCAGTAGCCCAAGGGGGCATATTAATGAAAAACTGTTTTTT
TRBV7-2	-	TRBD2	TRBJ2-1	CASSSGGGTGKSYNEQFF	TGTGCCAGCAGCTCCGGGGGGGGCACAGGGAAGTCCTACAATGAGCAGTTCTTC
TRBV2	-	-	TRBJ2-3	CANFGGYTDTQYF	TGTGCCAACTTCGGAGGTTACACAGATACGCAGTATTTT
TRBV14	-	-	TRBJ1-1	CASSQDRRGNTEAFF	TGTGCCAGCAGCCAAGATCGGCGGGGGAACACTGAAGCTTTCTTT
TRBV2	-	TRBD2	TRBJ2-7	CASSAFGRGQDEQYF	TGTGCCAGCAGTGCGTTCGGGAGGGGTCAGGACGAGCAGTACTTC
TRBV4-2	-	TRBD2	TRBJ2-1	CASSQGLAGGPYNEQFF	TGTGCCAGCAGCCAAGGACTAGCGGGAGGGCCCTACAATGAGCAGTTCTTC
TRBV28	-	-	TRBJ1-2	CASSDRTYYGYTF	TGTGCCAGCAGCGACAGGACCTACTATGGCTACACCTTC
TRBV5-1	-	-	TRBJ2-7	CASSLAGSGEDSYEQYF	TGCGCCAGCAGCTTGGCGGGTAGCGGAGAAGATTCCTACGAGCAGTACTTC
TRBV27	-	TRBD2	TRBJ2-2	CATFAPTSGSRVGELFF	TGTGCCACCTTTGCCCCGACTAGCGGGAGTCGGGTCGGGGAGCTGTTTTTT
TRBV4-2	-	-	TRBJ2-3	CASSQDPGTDTQYF	TGTGCCAGCAGCCAAGATCCCGGCACAGATACGCAGTATTTT
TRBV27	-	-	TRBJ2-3	CASTQNRASTDTQYF	TGTGCCAGCACCCAGAACAGGGCCTCCACAGATACGCAGTATTTT
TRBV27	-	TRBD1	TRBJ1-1	CASRGTASPAFF	TGTGCCAGCAGAGGGACAGCCAGCCCTGCTTTCTTT
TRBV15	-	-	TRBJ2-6	CATSRDRGSGANVLTF	TGTGCCACCAGCAGAGATCGGGGGTCTGGGGCCAACGTCCTGACTTTC
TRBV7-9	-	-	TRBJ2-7	CASSPPSGAYEQYF	TGTGCCAGCAGCCCCCCAAGCGGCGCCTACGAGCAGTACTTC
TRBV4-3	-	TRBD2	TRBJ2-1	CASSQDLKGAGDYNEQFF	TGCGCCAGCAGCCAAGATTTAAAAGGAGCGGGAGACTACAATGAGCAGTTCTTC
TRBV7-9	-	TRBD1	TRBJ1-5	CASSPGTGQNQPQHF	TGTGCCAGCAGTCCTGGGACAGGCCAAAATCAGCCCCAGCATTTT
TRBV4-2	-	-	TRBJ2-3	CASSQGLDSDTDTQYF	TGTGCCAGCAGCCAGGGTCTAGATTCAGACACAGATACGCAGTATTTT
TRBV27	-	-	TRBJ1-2	CASKGDGYGYTF	TGTGCCAGCAAAGGAGATGGGTATGGCTACACCTTC
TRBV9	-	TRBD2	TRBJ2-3	CASSFPGLAGPSTDTQYF	TGTGCCAGCAGCTTCCCCGGACTAGCGGGGCCCTCCACAGATACGCAGTATTTT
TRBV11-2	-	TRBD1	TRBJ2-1	CASSLDGEGQGPNEQFF	TGTGCCAGCAGCTTAGATGGGGAGGGACAGGGGCCCAATGAGCAGTTCTTC
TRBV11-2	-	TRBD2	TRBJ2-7	CASSQRLAGGPKPYEQYF	TGTGCCAGCAGCCAAAGGCTAGCGGGAGGGCCCAAGCCCTACGAGCAGTACTTC
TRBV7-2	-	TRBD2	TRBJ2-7	CASSLATSDEQYF	TGTGCCAGCAGCTTAGCGACTAGCGACGAGCAGTACTTC
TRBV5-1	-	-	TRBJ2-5	CASSAGQETQYF	TGCGCCAGCAGCGCAGGGCAAGAGACCCAGTACTTC
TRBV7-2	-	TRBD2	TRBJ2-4	CASSTVGARSGVAKNIQYF	TGTGCCAGCAGCACGGTAGGGGCGAGGAGCGGGGTAGCCAAAAACATTCAGTACTTC
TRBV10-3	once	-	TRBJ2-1	CAISEIVAPDNEQFF	TGTGCCATCAGTGAGATAGTAGCCCCAGACAATGAGCAGTTCTTC
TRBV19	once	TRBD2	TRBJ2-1	CASSRRGLAGGNEQFF	TGTGCCAGTAGTAGGAGGGGACTAGCGGGAGGTAATGAGCAGTTCTTC
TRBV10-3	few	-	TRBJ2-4	CAALKDEGKNIQYF	TGTGCCGCTTTGAAGGATGAGGGCAAAAACATTCAGTACTTC
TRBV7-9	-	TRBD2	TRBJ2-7	CASSPPLVAGGEQYF	TGTGCCAGCAGCCCCCCGTTGGTAGCGGGCGGCGAGCAGTACTTC
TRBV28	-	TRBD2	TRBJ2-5	CASSRRMTSALQETQYF	TGTGCCAGCAGTCGGCGTATGACTAGCGCCTTACAAGAGACCCAGTACTTC
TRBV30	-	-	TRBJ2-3	CAWSVLGGGRGGTDTQYF	TGTGCCTGGAGTGTACTCGGGGGCGGGAGAGGGGGCACAGATACGCAGTATTTT
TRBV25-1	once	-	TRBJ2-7	CASRVVTGEQYF	TGTGCCAGCAGAGTTGTGACAGGCGAGCAGTACTTC
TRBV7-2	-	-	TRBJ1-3	CASSSLTRPSERNTIYF	TGTGCCAGCAGCTCCCTGACAAGGCCCTCGGAAAGGAACACCATATATTTT
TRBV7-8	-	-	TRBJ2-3	CATTGTPRTTDTQYF	TGTGCCACGACCGGGACTCCCCGAACGACAGATACGCAGTATTTT
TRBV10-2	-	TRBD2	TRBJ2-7	CASSVSGKGYEQYF	TGCGCCAGCAGTGTTAGCGGGAAGGGCTACGAGCAGTACTTC
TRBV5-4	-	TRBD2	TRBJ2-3	CASSLPISWTSGITTDTQYF	TGTGCCAGCAGCTTACCTATATCATGGACTAGCGGGATAACCACAGATACGCAGTATTTT
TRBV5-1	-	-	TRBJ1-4	CASSPGGFRDEKLFF	TGCGCCAGCAGCCCGGGTGGGTTCCGTGATGAAAAACTGTTTTTT
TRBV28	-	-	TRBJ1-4	CASNPAGENEKLFF	TGTGCCAGCAACCCTGCAGGGGAGAATGAAAAACTGTTTTTT
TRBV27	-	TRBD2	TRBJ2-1	CASSSAAGRVGSNYNEQFF	TGTGCCAGCAGTTCCGCAGCGGGGAGGGTTGGATCGAATTACAATGAGCAGTTCTTC